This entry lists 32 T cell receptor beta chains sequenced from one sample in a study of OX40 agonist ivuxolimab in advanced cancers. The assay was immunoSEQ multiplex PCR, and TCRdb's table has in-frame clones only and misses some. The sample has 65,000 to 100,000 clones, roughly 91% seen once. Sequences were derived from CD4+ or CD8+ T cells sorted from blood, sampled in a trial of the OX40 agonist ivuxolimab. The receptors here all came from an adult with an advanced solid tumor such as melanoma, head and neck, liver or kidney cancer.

The CDR3 is CASSLVWTGGQPQHF. Here the CDR3 DNA reads TGTGCCAGCAGCTTAGTTTGGACAGGGGGTCAGCCCCAGCATTTT. The chain joins TRBV7-2 to TRBJ1-5, with TRBD1 matching 10 bases. This CDR3 has 15 residues. The V and J ends lost 1 base and 6 bases, in that order; junction bases with no gene match: 3. Germline V gives CDR1 SGHTA, CDR2 FQGNSA. Full variable domain (remainder filled in from reference TRBV7-2 and TRBJ1-5): GAGVSQSPSNKVTEKGKDVELRCDPISGHTALYWYRQSLGQGLEFLIYFQGNSAPDKSGLPSDRFSAERTGGSVSTLTIQRTQQEDSAVYLCASSLVWTGGQPQHFGDGTRLSIL.

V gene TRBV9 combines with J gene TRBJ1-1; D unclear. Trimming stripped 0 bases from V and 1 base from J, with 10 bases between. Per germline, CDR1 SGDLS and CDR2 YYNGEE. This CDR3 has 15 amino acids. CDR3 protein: CASSVEPGWNTEAFF. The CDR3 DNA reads TGTGCCAGCAGCGTAGAACCAGGTTGGAACACTGAAGCTTTCTTT. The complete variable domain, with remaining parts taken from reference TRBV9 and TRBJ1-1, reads DSGVTQTPKHLITATGQRVTLRCSPRSGDLSVYWYQQSLDQGLQFLIQYYNGEERAKGNILERFSAQQFPDLHSELNLSSLELGDSALYFCASSVEPGWNTEAFFGQGTRLTVV.

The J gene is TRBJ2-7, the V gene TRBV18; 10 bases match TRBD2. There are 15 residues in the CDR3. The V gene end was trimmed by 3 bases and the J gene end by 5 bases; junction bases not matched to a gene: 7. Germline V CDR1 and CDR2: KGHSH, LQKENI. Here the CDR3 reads CASSPLGLARDEQYF. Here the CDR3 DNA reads TGTGCCAGCTCACCGCTGGGACTAGCGAGGGACGAGCAGTACTTC.

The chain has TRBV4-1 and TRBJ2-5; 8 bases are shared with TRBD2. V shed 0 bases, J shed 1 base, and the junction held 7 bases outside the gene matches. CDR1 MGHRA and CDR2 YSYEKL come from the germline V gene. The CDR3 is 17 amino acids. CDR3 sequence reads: CASSQEAAGGLQETQYF. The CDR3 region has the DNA TGCGCCAGCAGCCAAGAGGCGGCGGGGGGACTCCAAGAGACCCAGTACTTC.

For the CDR3, the DNA is TGTGCCAGCTCACCAGAGAAGGGGCGTTCTAAGTATGAGCAGTTCTTC. It translates to CASSPEKGRSKYEQFF. The chain couples TRBV18 to TRBJ2-1; TRBD1 might be the D (5 bases). This CDR3 region has 16 residues. Germline CDR1 is KGHSH and CDR2 is LQKENI. The V end was cut by 2 bases, the J end by 8 bases, with 19 bases between.

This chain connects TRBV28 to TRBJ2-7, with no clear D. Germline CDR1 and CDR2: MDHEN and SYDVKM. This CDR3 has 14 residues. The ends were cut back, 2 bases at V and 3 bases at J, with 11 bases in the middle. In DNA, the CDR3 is TGTGCCAGCAGTTTAACCGCACACCACTACGAGCAGTACGTC. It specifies CASSLTAHHYEQYV.

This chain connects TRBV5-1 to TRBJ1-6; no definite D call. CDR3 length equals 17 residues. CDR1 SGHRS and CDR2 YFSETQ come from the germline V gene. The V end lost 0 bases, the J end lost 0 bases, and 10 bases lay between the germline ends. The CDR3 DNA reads TGCGCCAGCAGCTTGGGCGGCGCGAGCTCCTATAATTCACCCCTCCACTTT. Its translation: CASSLGGASSYNSPLHF.

The DNA of the CDR3 is TGTGCCAGCAGCTTAGATTCGGTGACTCCCTACGAGCAGTACTTC. It yields the protein CASSLDSVTPYEQYF. The genes are TRBV11-2 and TRBJ2-7; D unresolved. Germline-derived CDR1 and CDR2 are SGHAT and FQNNGV. Trimming left V 0 bases short and J 2 bases short, with 11 bases between. The CDR3 totals 15 residues.

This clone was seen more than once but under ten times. CDR3: CASSYGGGGNEKLFF. The CDR3 DNA follows: TGTGCCAGCAGTTACGGCGGGGGGGGTAATGAAAAACTGTTTTTT. The chain has TRBV6-5 and TRBJ1-4; D perhaps matches TRBD1 (5 bases). Looked up from germline, CDR1 is MNHEY and CDR2 is SVGAGI. This CDR3 has 15 residues. V lost 2 bases and J lost 4, with 11 bases in between.

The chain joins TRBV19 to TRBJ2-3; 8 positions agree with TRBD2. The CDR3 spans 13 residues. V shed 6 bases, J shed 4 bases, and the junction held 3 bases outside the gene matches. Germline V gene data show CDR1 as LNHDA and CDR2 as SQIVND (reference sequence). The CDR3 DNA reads TGTGCCAGTAGCGGGGGGGCCGCAGATACGCAGTATTTT. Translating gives CASSGGAADTQYF. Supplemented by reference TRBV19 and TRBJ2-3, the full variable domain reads DGGITQSPKYLFRKEGQNVTLSCEQNLNHDAMYWYRQDPGQGLRLIYYSQIVNDFQKGDIAEGYSVSREKKESFPLTVTSAQKNPTAFYLCASSGGAADTQYFGPGTRLTVL.

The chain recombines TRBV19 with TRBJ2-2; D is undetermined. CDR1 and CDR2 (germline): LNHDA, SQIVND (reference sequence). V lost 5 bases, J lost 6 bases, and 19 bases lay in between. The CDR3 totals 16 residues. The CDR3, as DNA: TGTGCCAGTAGTGCCCGGTTTGGGATTGGGGCCGGGGAGCTGTTTTTT. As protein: CASSARFGIGAGELFF.

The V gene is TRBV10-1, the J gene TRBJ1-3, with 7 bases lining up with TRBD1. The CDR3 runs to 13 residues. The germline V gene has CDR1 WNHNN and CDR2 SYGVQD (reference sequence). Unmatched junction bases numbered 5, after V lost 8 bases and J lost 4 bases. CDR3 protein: CASPDRAGNTIYF. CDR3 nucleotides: TGCGCCAGCCCCGACAGGGCCGGAAACACCATATATTTT.

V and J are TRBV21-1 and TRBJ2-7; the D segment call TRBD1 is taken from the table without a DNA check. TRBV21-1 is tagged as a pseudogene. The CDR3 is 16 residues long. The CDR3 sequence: CATLPGTGNLHCEQYF. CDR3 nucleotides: TGTGCCACCCTACCTGGGACAGGGAATCTTCATTGCGAGCAGTACTTC.

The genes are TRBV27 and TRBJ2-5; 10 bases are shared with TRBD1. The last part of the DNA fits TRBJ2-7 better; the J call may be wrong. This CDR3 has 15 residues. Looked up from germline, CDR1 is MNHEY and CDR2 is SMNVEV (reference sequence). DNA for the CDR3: TGTGCCAGCAGTTTAGGACAGGGGGGGACCTACGAGCAGTACTTC. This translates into CASSLGQGGTYEQYF.

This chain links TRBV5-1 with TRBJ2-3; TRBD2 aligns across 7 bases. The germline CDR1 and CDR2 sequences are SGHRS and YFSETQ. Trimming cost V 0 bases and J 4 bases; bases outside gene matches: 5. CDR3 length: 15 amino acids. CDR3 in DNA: TGCGCCAGCAGCTTGGGCGGGAGCAGGTCAGATACGCAGTATTTT. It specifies CASSLGGSRSDTQYF.

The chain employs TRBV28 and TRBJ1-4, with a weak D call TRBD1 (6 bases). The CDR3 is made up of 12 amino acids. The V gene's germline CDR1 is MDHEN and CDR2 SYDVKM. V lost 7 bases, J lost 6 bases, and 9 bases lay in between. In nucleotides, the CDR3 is TGTGCCAGCACCGGGGGGCATGAAAAACTGTTTTTT. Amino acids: CASTGGHEKLFF.

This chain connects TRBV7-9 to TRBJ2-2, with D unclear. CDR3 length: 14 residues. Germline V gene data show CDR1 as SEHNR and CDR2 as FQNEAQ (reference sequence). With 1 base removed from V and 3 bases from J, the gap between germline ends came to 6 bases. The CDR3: CASSLDRDTGELFF. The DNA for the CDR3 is TGTGCCAGCAGCTTAGACAGAGACACCGGGGAGCTGTTTTTT.

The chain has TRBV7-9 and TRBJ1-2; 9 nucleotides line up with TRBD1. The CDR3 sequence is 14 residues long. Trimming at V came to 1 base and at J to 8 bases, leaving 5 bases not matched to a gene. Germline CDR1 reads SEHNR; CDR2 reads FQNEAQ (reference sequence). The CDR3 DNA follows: TGTGCCAGCAGCTTAGAGACGGGACAGGGAGGCTACACCTTC. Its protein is CASSLETGQGGYTF. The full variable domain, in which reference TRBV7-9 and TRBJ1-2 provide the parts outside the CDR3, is DTGVSQNPRHKITKRGQNVTFRCDPISEHNRLYWYRQTLGQGPEFLTYFQNEAQLEKSRLLSDRFSAERPKGSFSTLEIQRTEQGDSAMYLCASSLETGQGGYTFGSGTRLTVV.

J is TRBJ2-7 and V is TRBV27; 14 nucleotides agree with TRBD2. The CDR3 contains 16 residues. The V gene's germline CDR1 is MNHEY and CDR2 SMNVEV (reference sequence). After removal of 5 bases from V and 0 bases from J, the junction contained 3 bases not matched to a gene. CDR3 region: CASSPGTSGGSYEQYV. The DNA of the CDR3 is TGTGCCAGCAGTCCCGGGACTAGCGGGGGCTCCTACGAGCAGTACGTC.

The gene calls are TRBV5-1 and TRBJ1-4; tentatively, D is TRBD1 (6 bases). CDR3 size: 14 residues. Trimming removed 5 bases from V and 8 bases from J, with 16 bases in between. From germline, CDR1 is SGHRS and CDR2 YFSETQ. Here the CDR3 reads CASSRDTPREKLFF. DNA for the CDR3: TGCGCCAGCAGTCGGGACACCCCAAGGGAAAAACTGTTTTTT.

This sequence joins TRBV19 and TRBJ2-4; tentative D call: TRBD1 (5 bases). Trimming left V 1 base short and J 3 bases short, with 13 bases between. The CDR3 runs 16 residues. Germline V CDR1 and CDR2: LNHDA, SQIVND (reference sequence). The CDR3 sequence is CASSIGGRGSKNIQYF. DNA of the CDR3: TGTGCCAGTAGTATAGGGGGAAGGGGAAGCAAAAACATTCAGTACTTC.

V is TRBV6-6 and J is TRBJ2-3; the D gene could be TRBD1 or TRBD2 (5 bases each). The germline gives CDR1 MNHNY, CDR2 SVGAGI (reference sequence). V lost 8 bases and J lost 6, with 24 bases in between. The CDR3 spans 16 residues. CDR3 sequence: CASQRGPGRKLDTQYF. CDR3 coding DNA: TGTGCCAGCCAAAGAGGTCCGGGGCGGAAGTTGGATACGCAGTATTTT.

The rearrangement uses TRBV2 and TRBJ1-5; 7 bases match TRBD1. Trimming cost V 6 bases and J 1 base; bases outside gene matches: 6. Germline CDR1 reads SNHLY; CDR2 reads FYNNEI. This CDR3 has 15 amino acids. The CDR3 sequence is CASRIRDSSNQPQHF. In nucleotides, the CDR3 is TGTGCCAGCAGAATAAGGGACAGCAGCAATCAGCCCCAGCATTTT.

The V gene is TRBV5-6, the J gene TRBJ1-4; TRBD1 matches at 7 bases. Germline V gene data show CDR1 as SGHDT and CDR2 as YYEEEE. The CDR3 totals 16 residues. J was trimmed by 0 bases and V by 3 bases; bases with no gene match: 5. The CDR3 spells CASSWTGLATNEKLFF. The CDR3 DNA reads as TGTGCCAGCAGCTGGACAGGACTTGCAACTAATGAAAAACTGTTTTTT.

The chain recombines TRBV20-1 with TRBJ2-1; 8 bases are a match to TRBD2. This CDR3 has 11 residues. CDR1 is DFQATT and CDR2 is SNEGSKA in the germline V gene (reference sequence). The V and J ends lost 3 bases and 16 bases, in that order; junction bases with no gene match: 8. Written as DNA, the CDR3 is TGCAGTGCTAGTTCCGGGACTAGGAGCTTCTTC. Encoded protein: CSASSGTRSFF.

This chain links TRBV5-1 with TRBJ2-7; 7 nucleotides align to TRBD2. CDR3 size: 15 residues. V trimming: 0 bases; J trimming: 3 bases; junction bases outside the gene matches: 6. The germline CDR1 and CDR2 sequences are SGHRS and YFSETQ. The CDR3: CASSLGWAGDYEQYV. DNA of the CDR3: TGCGCCAGCAGCTTGGGCTGGGCGGGGGACTACGAGCAGTACGTC.

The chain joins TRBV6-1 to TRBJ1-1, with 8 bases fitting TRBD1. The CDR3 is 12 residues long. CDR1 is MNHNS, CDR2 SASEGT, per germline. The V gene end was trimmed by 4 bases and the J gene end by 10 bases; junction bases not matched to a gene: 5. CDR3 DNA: TGTGCCAGCAGTGGACAGGGGTGGGTAGCTTTCTTT. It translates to CASSGQGWVAFF.

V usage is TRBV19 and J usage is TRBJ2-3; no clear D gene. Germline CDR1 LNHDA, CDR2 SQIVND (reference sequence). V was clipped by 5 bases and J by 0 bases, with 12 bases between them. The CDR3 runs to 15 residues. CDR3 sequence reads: CASSVDLISTDTQYF. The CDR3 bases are TGTGCCAGTAGTGTCGACTTGATTAGCACAGATACGCAGTATTTT.

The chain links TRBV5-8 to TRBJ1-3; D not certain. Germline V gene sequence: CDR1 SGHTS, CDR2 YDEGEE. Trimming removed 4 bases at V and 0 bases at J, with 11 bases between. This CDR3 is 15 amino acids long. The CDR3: CASSLGRSSGNTIYF. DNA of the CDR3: TGTGCCAGCAGCCTAGGACGGTCCTCTGGAAACACCATATATTTT.

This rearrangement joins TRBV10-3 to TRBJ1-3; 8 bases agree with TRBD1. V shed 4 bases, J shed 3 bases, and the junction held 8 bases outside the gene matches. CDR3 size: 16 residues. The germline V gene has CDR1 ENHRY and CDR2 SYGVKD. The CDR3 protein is CAISAGQGSVGNTIYF. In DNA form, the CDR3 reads TGTGCCATCAGTGCTGGACAGGGTTCAGTTGGAAACACCATATATTTT.

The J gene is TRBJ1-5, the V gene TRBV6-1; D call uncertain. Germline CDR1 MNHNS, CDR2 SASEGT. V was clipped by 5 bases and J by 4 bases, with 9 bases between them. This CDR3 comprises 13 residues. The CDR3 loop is CASSIGVNQPQHF. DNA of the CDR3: TGTGCCAGCAGTATAGGTGTAAATCAGCCCCAGCATTTT.

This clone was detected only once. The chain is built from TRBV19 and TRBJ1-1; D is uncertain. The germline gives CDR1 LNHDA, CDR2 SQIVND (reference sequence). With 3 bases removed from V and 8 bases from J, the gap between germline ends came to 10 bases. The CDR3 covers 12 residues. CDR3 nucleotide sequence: TGTGCCAGTAGTATGGAAAAAGGGGAAGCTTTCTTT. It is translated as CASSMEKGEAFF.